Many counts were recorded for the clone carrying this T cell receptor beta chain. Ophthalmopathy patients had Clinical Activity Score at least 3, NOSPECS grade at least 4, duration under 3 months. Uncontrolled infection, other autoimmune disease, pregnancy or lactation led to exclusion. The source of the sample is a study of T cells in Graves' hyperthyroidism and ophthalmopathy. On the study more broadly: The initial diagnosis was the point when peripheral blood was collected, ahead of any treatment.

The CDR3 covers 13 residues. V dropped 4 bases and J dropped 5; count of bases not matched to a gene: 5. Germline-derived CDR1 and CDR2 are SGHRS and YFSETQ. TCR beta CDR3 regions were amplified from RNA. Researchers ran a first-round RT-PCR on the TCR CDR3 using the HTBI primer set. TCRdb recomputed calls from the multiplex PCR reads with MiXCR, one row per CDR3 protein. The sample includes roughly 550,000 distinct CDR3 sequences, about 16% of them seen just once. The chain couples TRBV5-1 to TRBJ2-7, with TRBD1 matching 8 bases. The sequencing input was blood. The receptor was isolated from a woman under 40 with Graves' ophthalmopathy. The CDR3 sequence is CASSHGTGHEQYF. DNA for the CDR3: TGCGCCAGCAGCCACGGGACAGGACACGAGCAGTACTTC.